Listed below are T cell receptor beta chains from one sample, sequenced in a study of cytomegalovirus exposure and HLA in healthy donors. Sequencing was performed with immunoSEQ multiplex PCR; in TCRdb, only in-frame clones are kept and a portion is missing. Of roughly 170,000 clones listed, around 80% were seen once; the top ten hold over 0.65%. The sequenced sample was PBMCs. The receptors derive from a woman between 18 and 29 years old in good health and CMV-seronegative. The CDR3 runs from the conserved cysteine through the conserved F or W. Fields, in order: D gene, clone size, J gene, V gene, CDR3 protein, CDR3 DNA. The D gene is left open where the match is weak. Expanded clones are given a class, and other clones once, few, many or no size at all.

.,.,TRBJ2-3,TRBV19,CASSMDILSTDPDTQYF,TGTGCCAGTAGTATGGATATTCTCTCAACAGATCCAGATACGCAGTATTTT
.,.,TRBJ2-5,TRBV5-1,CASSLYLGGSEETQYF,TGCGCCAGCAGCTTGTATTTGGGTGGGAGCGAGGAGACCCAGTACTTC
.,.,TRBJ1-1,TRBV27,CASSFTPNTEAFF,TGTGCCAGCAGTTTCACACCGAACACTGAAGCTTTCTTT
.,.,TRBJ2-3,TRBV28,CASQPTTRSQYF,TGTGCCAGCCAACCGACTACTCGTTCGCAGTATTTT
TRBD2,few,TRBJ2-6,TRBV10-2,CASRLAAPSGANVLTF,TGCGCCAGCCGCCTAGCGGCCCCCTCTGGGGCCAACGTCCTGACTTTC
TRBD2,.,TRBJ2-7,TRBV2,CASSSYGRAFYEQYF,TGTGCCAGCAGTTCGTACGGGAGGGCTTTTTACGAGCAGTACTTC
.,.,TRBJ1-1,TRBV19,CASSMKLNTEAFF,TGTGCCAGTAGTATGAAACTCAACACTGAAGCTTTCTTT
.,few,TRBJ2-5,TRBV4-2,CASSQDLLEETQYF,TGTGCCAGCAGCCAAGATTTACTAGAAGAGACCCAGTACTTC
.,.,TRBJ2-2,TRBV5-1,CASSFKSDGELFF,TGCGCCAGCAGCTTCAAAAGCGACGGGGAGCTGTTTTTT
TRBD1,once,TRBJ2-7,TRBV10-3,CATQMSIVGDSREQYF,TGTGCCACACAGATGAGCATCGTGGGGGACAGCCGCGAGCAGTACTTC
.,once,TRBJ2-6,TRBV27,CASSFRGWNSGANVLTF,TGTGCCAGCAGTTTTAGGGGGTGGAACTCTGGGGCCAACGTCCTGACTTTC
TRBD2,.,TRBJ2-5,TRBV10-1,CASSAPAGGKETQYF,TGCGCCAGCAGTGCACCCGCGGGGGGTAAAGAGACCCAGTACTTC
.,.,TRBJ2-4,TRBV11-2,CASSLVTAGDKNIQYF,TGTGCCAGCAGCTTAGTCACGGCAGGGGACAAAAACATTCAGTACTTC
.,.,TRBJ2-4,TRBV19,CASSAGQYIAKNIQYF,TGTGCCAGTAGTGCGGGACAGTACATAGCCAAAAACATTCAGTACTTC
.,.,TRBJ2-2,TRBV5-1,CASSFLPPPAENTGELFF,TGCGCCAGCAGCTTCCTCCCCCCCCCAGCGGAGAACACCGGGGAGCTGTTTTTT
TRBD1,.,TRBJ2-7,TRBV27,CASKPRDRRSYEQYF,TGTGCCAGCAAACCCCGGGACAGGCGTTCCTACGAGCAGTACTTC
TRBD2,.,TRBJ2-7,TRBV7-9,CSSSPRLKTSGEKYF,TGTTCCAGCAGCCCCCGATTAAAGACTAGCGGAGAGAAGTACTTC
.,.,TRBJ2-3,TRBV6-5,CASSFTGTGLTDTQYF,TGTGCCAGCAGTTTCACCGGGACGGGACTCACAGATACGCAGTATTTT
.,.,TRBJ2-7,TRBV6-6,CASSYGEAGEQYF,TGTGCCAGCAGTTATGGGGAGGCGGGCGAGCAGTACTTC
TRBD2,.,TRBJ2-7,TRBV19,CASSIGFRGLAGFYEQYF,TGTGCCAGTAGTATAGGATTCCGAGGACTAGCGGGGTTCTACGAGCAGTACTTC
.,.,TRBJ1-2,TRBV10-2,CASSETGFDYGYTF,TGCGCCAGCAGTGAAACAGGGTTCGACTATGGCTACACCTTC
.,.,TRBJ2-6,TRBV4-1,CASSREGVGANVLTF,TGCGCCAGCAGCCGGGAGGGGGTTGGGGCCAACGTCCTGACTTTC
TRBD1,.,TRBJ2-7,TRBV6-1,CASRVGQGESYEQYF,TGTGCCAGCAGAGTCGGACAGGGGGAATCCTACGAGCAGTACTTC
.,.,TRBJ2-1,TRBV5-4,CASSIPQGNEQFF,TGTGCCAGCAGCATTCCTCAGGGGAATGAGCAGTTCTTC
TRBD2,few,TRBJ2-7,TRBV4-2,CASTLRTSGESGEQYF,TGTGCCAGCACCCTCCGGACTAGCGGGGAATCGGGCGAGCAGTACTTC
.,.,TRBJ1-3,TRBV13,CASSYTGGNTIYF,TGTGCCAGCAGCTACACAGGGGGAAACACCATATATTTT
.,.,TRBJ2-7,TRBV10-3,CAISSGVGEQYF,TGTGCCATCAGTTCAGGGGTCGGCGAGCAGTACTTC
TRBD2,.,TRBJ2-1,TRBV7-6,CASSLEASAGYNEQFF,TGTGCCAGCAGCTTAGAGGCGTCAGCGGGGTACAATGAGCAGTTCTTC
TRBD1,.,TRBJ2-2,TRBV5-1,CASSLSGERGHTGELFF,TGCGCCAGCAGCTTGTCTGGGGAAAGGGGGCACACCGGGGAGCTGTTTTTT
TRBD2,once,TRBJ2-5,TRBV7-9,CSSSAAGKWETQYF,TGTTCCAGCAGCGCAGCGGGGAAATGGGAGACCCAGTACTTC
TRBD1,.,TRBJ2-3,TRBV28,CASSLRGTGDDTQYF,TGTGCCAGCAGTTTAAGGGGGACAGGGGACGATACGCAGTATTTT
.,.,TRBJ1-4,TRBV2,CASSGQTLAEKLFF,TGTGCCAGCAGCGGACAAACTCTCGCTGAAAAACTGTTTTTT
TRBD2,few,TRBJ2-7,TRBV29-1,CSVGDSGTLEQYF,TGCAGCGTTGGGGATAGCGGGACCTTAGAGCAGTACTTC
.,.,TRBJ2-5,TRBV28,CASSLWSGAQGETQYF,TGTGCCAGCAGTTTGTGGTCCGGCGCCCAGGGGGAGACCCAGTACTTC
.,.,TRBJ2-5,TRBV5-1,CASSPRLGETQYF,TGCGCCAGCAGCCCGAGACTAGGGGAGACCCAGTACTTC
.,few,TRBJ2-1,TRBV27,CASSLSGGPIYNEQFF,TGTGCCAGCAGTTTAAGCGGAGGGCCTATCTACAATGAGCAGTTCTTC
.,.,TRBJ2-1,TRBV2,CASHGRVTYNEQFF,TGTGCCTCCCACGGGCGGGTAACCTACAATGAGCAGTTCTTC
TRBD1,.,TRBJ1-5,TRBV27,CASSSRTGHQPQHF,TGTGCCAGCAGTTCGCGGACAGGTCATCAGCCCCAGCATTTT
.,.,TRBJ2-2,TRBV18,CATTRTQGHTGELFF,TGTGCCACCACCCGTACTCAGGGGCACACCGGGGAGCTGTTTTTT
TRBD1,.,TRBJ2-7,TRBV5-1,CASSPGQGADEQYF,TGCGCCAGCAGCCCGGGACAGGGGGCGGACGAGCAGTACTTC
.,.,TRBJ2-5,TRBV29-1,CSVGVKETQYF,TGCAGCGTTGGCGTGAAAGAGACCCAGTACTTC
TRBD2,few,TRBJ2-1,TRBV14,CANRLAPRLINEQFF,TGTGCCAACCGACTAGCGCCCCGGTTAATCAATGAGCAGTTCTTC
TRBD1,.,TRBJ2-7,TRBV18,CASSPRQGATNPYEQYF,TGTGCCAGCTCACCGAGACAGGGGGCTACCAATCCCTACGAGCAGTACTTC
TRBD2,once,TRBJ2-4,TRBV4-1,CASSQDRGGPVTKNIQYF,TGCGCCAGCAGCCAAGATCGGGGGGGCCCGGTAACCAAAAACATTCAGTACTTC
TRBD1,.,TRBJ2-1,TRBV29-1,CSVSRDRVSNEQFF,TGCAGCGTCAGCCGGGACAGGGTCTCGAATGAGCAGTTCTTC
TRBD1,.,TRBJ2-2,TRBV6-1,CASSQTGGITGELFF,TGTGCCAGCAGCCAGACAGGGGGCATAACCGGGGAGCTGTTTTTT
TRBD1,.,TRBJ1-4,TRBV27,CASSTVRQGHNEKLFF,TGTGCCAGCAGTACCGTCCGACAGGGGCATAATGAAAAACTGTTTTTT
.,.,TRBJ2-7,TRBV7-2,CASSSQGYEQYF,TGTGCCAGCAGCTCACAGGGTTACGAGCAGTACTTC
.,.,TRBJ2-1,TRBV6-6,CASRRDGDNEQFF,TGTGCCAGCAGGCGGGACGGGGACAATGAGCAGTTCTTC
TRBD2,.,TRBJ2-2,TRBV19,CASSVAGNTGELFF,TGTGCCAGTTCGGTAGCGGGGAACACCGGGGAGCTGTTTTTT